Following are 8 T cell receptor beta chains from one sample sequenced in a study of regulatory T cells in long-lasting Graves disease. Time point described: persistent/refractory GD, antithyroid drugs over 5 years with positive TRAb. The TCR library was made from RNA extracted from PBMCs. Assembly of TCR beta libraries relied on iRepertoire HTBI primers together with Arm-PCR of CDR3 regions. In TCRdb, the multiplex PCR reads were re-called with MiXCR into one record per CDR3 protein. The sample carries over 350,000 distinct CDR3 sequences, about 20% recorded once. The sample in question was peripheral blood mononuclear cells (PBMCs), obtained when the disease was refractory, from a patient treated with antithyroid drugs. These receptors came from a female donor with Graves disease.

CDR3 DNA sequence: TGTGCCAGCAGTTACTCCCCGGTGGTGGTGAACACTGAAGCTTTCTTT. It translates to CASSYSPVVVNTEAFF. The chain recombines TRBV6-2 or TRBV6-3 with TRBJ1-1; D is ambiguous. The CDR3 sequence is 16 residues long. Germline V gene data show CDR1 as MNHEY and CDR2 as SVGEGT. Trimming left V 0 bases short and J 0 bases short, with 11 bases between.

This clonotype was seen at least ten times. The rearrangement joins TRBV3-1 to TRBJ2-4; D remains unclear. The germline V gene has CDR1 LGHDT and CDR2 YNNKEL (reference sequence). This CDR3 is built from 12 residues. With 1 base removed from V and 6 bases from J, the gap between germline ends came to 4 bases. The CDR3 bases are TGTGCCAGCAGCCAAGGAGGAAACATTCAGTACTTC. Amino acids: CASSQGGNIQYF. The full variable domain, with the rest looked up from reference TRBV3-1 and TRBJ2-4, is DTAVSQTPKYLVTQMGNDKSIKCEQNLGHDTMYWYKQDSKKFLKIMFSYNNKELIINETVPNRFSPKSPDKAHLNLHINSLELGDSAVYFCASSQGGNIQYFGAGTRLSVL.

J is TRBJ2-1 and V is TRBV28; TRBD1 might be the D (6 bases). The CDR3 consists of 14 residues. CDR1 MDHEN and CDR2 SYDVKM come from the germline V gene. V gave up 6 bases and J gave up 9 bases, with 18 bases separating them. CDR3 loop: CASSLDLTGLEQFF. CDR3 bases: TGTGCCAGCAGCTTGGACCTGACAGGCCTTGAGCAGTTCTTC. The variable domain in full, completed from reference TRBV28 and TRBJ2-1, reads DVKVTQSSRYLVKRTGEKVFLECVQDMDHENMFWYRQDPGLGLRLIYFSYDVKMKEKGDIPEGYSVSREKKERFSLILESASTNQTSMYLCASSLDLTGLEQFFGPGTRLTVL.

This clonotype was seen a few times. The chain is built from TRBV29-1 and TRBJ2-5; 8 bases are a match to TRBD2. CDR1 SQVTM and CDR2 ANQGSEA come from the germline V gene. The CDR3 has 16 amino acids. V was pared by 7 bases and J by 4 bases, with 17 bases of the junction left unmatched. Here the CDR3 DNA reads TGCAGCGCAACCGACGGGACTAGTGGGGTCGGAGAGACCCAGTACTTC. Translation: CSATDGTSGVGETQYF. Using reference TRBV29-1 and TRBJ2-5 for the parts outside the CDR3, the full variable domain is SAVISQKPSRDICQRGTSLTIQCQVDSQVTMMFWYRQQPGQSLTLIATANQGSEATYESGFVIDKFPISRPNLTFSTLTVSNMSPEDSSIYLCSATDGTSGVGETQYFGPGTRLLVL.

The chain couples TRBV19 to TRBJ1-1; D gene ambiguous. The V end lost 1 base, the J end lost 7 bases, and 7 bases lay between the germline ends. Germline CDR1 reads LNHDA; CDR2 reads SQIVND (reference sequence). This CDR3 has 12 amino acids. The CDR3 DNA reads as TGTGCCAGTAGTATAGTCCGGGGTGAAGCTTTCTTT. Translating it yields CASSIVRGEAFF.

This clonotype has ten or more counts. This rearrangement joins TRBV29-1 to TRBJ1-2, with 10 bases matching TRBD1. This CDR3 is built from 12 residues. The V gene's germline CDR1 is SQVTM and CDR2 ANQGSEA. Unmatched junction bases numbered 3, after V lost 3 bases and J lost 8 bases. DNA of the CDR3: TGCAGCGTTGATACGACAGGGGGCGGCTACACCTTC. It translates to CSVDTTGGGYTF.

This clonotype was recorded many times. The chain joins TRBV2 to TRBJ2-2; 10 bases align to TRBD2. Germline assignment: CDR1 SNHLY and CDR2 FYNNEI. With 4 bases clipped from V and 3 bases from J, the junction kept 8 bases outside the gene matches. The CDR3 runs 17 residues. The CDR3 loop reads CASSGPSGRVDTGELFF. The CDR3 DNA is TGTGCCAGCAGTGGTCCTAGCGGGAGAGTCGACACCGGGGAGCTGTTTTTT.

V usage is TRBV13 and J usage is TRBJ2-7, with TRBD1 as a possible D gene (5 bases). The CDR3 contains 15 residues. CDR1 is PRHDT and CDR2 is FYEKMQ in the germline V gene (reference sequence). Between the trimmed V and J ends, which lost 2 bases and 5 bases, there was a span of 16 bases. The CDR3 region has the DNA TGTGCCAGCAGCTTATACAGCCCACAAGGGGACGAGCAGTACTTC. Translating gives CASSLYSPQGDEQYF. The whole variable domain, filled in from reference TRBV13 and TRBJ2-7, reads AAGVIQSPRHLIKEKRETATLKCYPIPRHDTVYWYQQGPGQDPQFLISFYEKMQSDKGSIPDRFSAQQFSDYHSELNMSSLELGDSALYFCASSLYSPQGDEQYFGPGTRLTVT.